This T cell receptor beta chain emerged from a study of blood T cell repertoires in COVID-19. The wider study: PBMCs, B-cell-depleted T cells, or T cells provided the cDNA or gDNA that made up the material.

Germline V gene sequence: CDR1 SGHNT, CDR2 YYREEE (reference sequence). The V and J ends lost 0 bases and 8 bases, in that order; junction bases with no gene match: 3. This CDR3 is 14 amino acids long. TCRdb's table, derived via immunoSEQ multiplex PCR, lists solely in-frame clones and lacks some. The top ten hold 9.2% of the sample, which has some 45,000 clones, roughly nine tenths seen once. The clonotype was recovered from a human donor in a cohort sampled during active COVID-19. V is TRBV5-4 and J is TRBJ1-4; 8 nucleotides match TRBD1. The sequencing sample was made of peripheral blood. CDR3 region: CASSLGTGKEKLFF. Here the CDR3 DNA reads TGTGCCAGCAGCTTGGGGACAGGGAAGGAAAAACTGTTTTTT.